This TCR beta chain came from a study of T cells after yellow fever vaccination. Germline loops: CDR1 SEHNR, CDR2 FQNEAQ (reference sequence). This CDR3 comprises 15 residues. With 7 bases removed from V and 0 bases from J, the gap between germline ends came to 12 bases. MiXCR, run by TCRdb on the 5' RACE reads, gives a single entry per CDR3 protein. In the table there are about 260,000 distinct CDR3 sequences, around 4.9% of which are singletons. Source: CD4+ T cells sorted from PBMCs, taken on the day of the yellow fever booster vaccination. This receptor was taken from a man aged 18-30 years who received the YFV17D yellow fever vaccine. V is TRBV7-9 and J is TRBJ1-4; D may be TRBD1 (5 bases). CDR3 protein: CASTKAGATNEKLFF. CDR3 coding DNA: TGTGCCAGCACCAAAGCGGGGGCAACTAATGAAAAACTGTTTTTT.